The rows below give T cell receptor beta chains drawn from one sample of a study of cytomegalovirus exposure and HLA in healthy donors. Only in-frame clones appear in the TCRdb table, and some are missing; sequencing was by immunoSEQ multiplex PCR. The sample carries over 150,000 clones, 84% recorded once. Sample: PBMCs. Receptors originate from a woman in her twenties or thirties in good health and CMV-seropositive. The CDR3 runs from the conserved cysteine through the conserved F or W.

V	J	CDR3
TRBV6-5	TRBJ1-5	CASSVIREGQPQHF
TRBV19	TRBJ2-5	CASSLDRVGETQYF
TRBV18	TRBJ2-7	CASSSQGYEQYF
TRBV7-8	TRBJ2-7	CASSSLEVYEQYF
TRBV28	TRBJ1-2	CASSSGPTENYGYTF
TRBV28	TRBJ1-2	CASSFQTGYYGYTF
TRBV6-5	TRBJ2-3	CASSRGSYTDTQYF
TRBV7-2	TRBJ1-2	CASSLARDSYGYTF
TRBV27	TRBJ2-3	CASSPPRLAGMDTQYF
TRBV4-1	TRBJ2-1	CASSQDGTGSTNEQFF
TRBV19	TRBJ2-6	CASSIGRSHSGANVLTF
TRBV29-1	TRBJ2-5	CSVDRVGGSETQYF
TRBV5-1	TRBJ1-1	CASSKGPGQGNTEAFF
TRBV6-1	TRBJ2-7	CASTLAVGPYEQYF
TRBV5-6	TRBJ2-1	CASSPIGPRLAGIYNEQFF
TRBV7-2	TRBJ2-5	CASSSSIGGGKETQYF
TRBV29-1	TRBJ2-3	CSPLSADTQYF
TRBV15	TRBJ2-7	CATSSFTGFRREQYF
TRBV27	TRBJ2-7	CASSLRGKAYEQYF
TRBV6-1	TRBJ2-1	CASSVQGLDLSEQFF
TRBV5-4	TRBJ2-2	CASSPGTDNTGELFF
TRBV7-6	TRBJ2-7	CASSLVFRTGIPYEQYF
TRBV18	TRBJ1-1	CASSPGGPTEAFF
TRBV14	TRBJ2-3	CASSQDLTDTQYF
TRBV5-1	TRBJ2-1	CASSSSTGTSGMTEQFF
TRBV9	TRBJ1-5	CASSVQGNNQPQHF
TRBV7-7	TRBJ2-1	CASSLERGEQFF
TRBV2	TRBJ2-3	CASEELAGTTDTQYF
TRBV7-9	TRBJ2-7	CASSSRGTYEQYF
TRBV6-5	TRBJ2-2	CASSYYTSGGGELFF
TRBV7-2	TRBJ2-7	CASSLIPLAGGLNEQYF
TRBV2	TRBJ1-1	CASNLQGARTEAFF
TRBV7-2	TRBJ2-7	CASSLLPGGAHEQYF
TRBV28	TRBJ2-1	CASKVTGGPKQFF
TRBV2	TRBJ2-7	CASRNPGLAGGLSPYEQYF
TRBV10-3	TRBJ1-2	CATQGTSDHNYGYTF
TRBV5-1	TRBJ2-1	CASSHGMVRVFREQFF
TRBV5-8	TRBJ2-3	CARTSESTDTQYF
TRBV19	TRBJ2-1	CASSITGTGLHEQFF
TRBV27	TRBJ2-3	CATRWRLAAWSDTQYF
TRBV6-5	TRBJ2-2	CASRGQGEPGELFF
TRBV4-1	TRBJ1-5	CASSQVFQVGGNQPQHF
TRBV9	TRBJ2-7	CASSAGNRAYEQYF
TRBV10-1	TRBJ2-7	CASSERCGSALEEQYF
TRBV5-1	TRBJ2-5	CASSLTGTGKTQYF
TRBV13	TRBJ2-1	CASKREGSYNEQFF
TRBV7-2	TRBJ1-2	CASSGQANLGYGYTF
TRBV27	TRBJ2-1	CASRGLAGGWYNEQFF
TRBV15	TRBJ2-1	CATSNLRDLHNEQFF
TRBV19	TRBJ1-5	CATRTRGDSNQPQHF
TRBV30	TRBJ2-1	CAWNLAGAGSEQFF
TRBV19	TRBJ2-4	CASSKDGTGTTKNIQYF
TRBV9	TRBJ2-7	CASSRIAGEPPYEQYF
TRBV9	TRBJ1-1	CASSPKRVATEAFF
TRBV7-9	TRBJ2-7	CASSLALGRDSYEQYF
TRBV6-1	TRBJ1-4	CASSGDSGGGEKLFF
TRBV5-1	TRBJ2-7	CASSFEGSSYEQYF
TRBV5-1	TRBJ2-7	CASSLDRYEQYF
TRBV29-1	TRBJ2-5	CSAVGVETQYF
TRBV6-5	TRBJ1-1	CASIFLGGNTEAFF